The 6 T cell receptor beta chains given below trace back to one sample, sequenced in a study of cytomegalovirus exposure and HLA in healthy donors. The PCR employed 60 Vbeta primers together with 13 Jbeta primers. Only in-frame clones appear in the TCRdb table, and some are missing; sequencing was by immunoSEQ multiplex PCR. The sample lists fewer than 150,000 clones, 80% occurring once. The sequenced material came from PBMCs. The receptors derive from a male donor in good health and CMV-seronegative.

The V and J genes are TRBV7-9 and TRBJ1-2; D possibly corresponds to TRBD1 (5 bases). V lost 1 base and J lost 11, with 20 bases in between. This CDR3 has 15 amino acids. The germline gives CDR1 SEHNR, CDR2 FQNEAQ (reference sequence). CDR3 sequence: CASSLGLALDMGYTF. DNA for the CDR3: TGTGCCAGCAGCTTAGGTCTGGCCTTGGACATGGGGTACACCTTC.

The CDR3 DNA reads TGCGCCAGCAGCCAAGCAGGGGCAGGGATGAAGGATACGCAGTATTTT. It translates to CASSQAGAGMKDTQYF. The gene calls are TRBV4-3 and TRBJ2-3, with a tentative D call TRBD1 (6 bases). The CDR3 is 16 amino acids. Germline lookup yields CDR1 LGHNA and CDR2 YSLEER. Trimming left V 1 base short and J 6 bases short, with 17 bases between.

The chain joins TRBV29-1 to TRBJ1-1, with 7 bases identical to TRBD1. Germline CDR1 SQVTM, CDR2 ANQGSEA. J was trimmed by 2 bases and V by 7 bases; bases with no gene match: 13. The CDR3 consists of 15 residues. For the CDR3, the DNA is TGCAGCGCCAAAAGAGCAGAGGGGGCAAACACTGAAGCTTTCTTT. It encodes CSAKRAEGANTEAFF.

The V gene is TRBV5-4, the J gene TRBJ2-3; 8 positions agree with TRBD2. The germline V gene has CDR1 SGHNT and CDR2 YYREEE (reference sequence). The CDR3 has 14 residues. Trimming removed 5 bases from V and 4 bases from J; junction bases left unmatched: 6. The CDR3 DNA reads TGTGCCAGCAGAGAGGGACTAGTCTCAGATACGCAGTATTTT. Amino acid sequence: CASREGLVSDTQYF. The complete variable domain, with remaining parts taken from reference TRBV5-4 and TRBJ2-3, reads ETGVTQSPTHLIKTRGQQVTLRCSSQSGHNTVSWYQQALGQGPQFIFQYYREEENGRGNFPPRFSGLQFPNYSSELNVNALELDDSALYLCASREGLVSDTQYFGPGTRLTVL.

The chain employs TRBV30 and TRBJ2-2; no reliable D call. Trimming took 3 bases from V and 3 from J, leaving 5 bases between them. Germline V gives CDR1 GTSNPN, CDR2 SVGIG (reference sequence). The CDR3 has 12 residues. The CDR3 sequence: CAWRRDTGELFF. DNA for the CDR3: TGTGCCTGGAGACGGGACACCGGGGAGCTGTTTTTT.

V is TRBV6-5 and J is TRBJ1-2, with 7 bases identical to TRBD1. CDR3 length: 13 residues. With V trimmed by 6 bases and J by 9 bases, 10 bases remained unmatched. Germline CDR1 is MNHEY and CDR2 is SVGAGI. CDR3 DNA sequence: TGTGCCAGCAGCCCGAGGGACAGTAGGCGCTACACCTTC. Its translation: CASSPRDSRRYTF.